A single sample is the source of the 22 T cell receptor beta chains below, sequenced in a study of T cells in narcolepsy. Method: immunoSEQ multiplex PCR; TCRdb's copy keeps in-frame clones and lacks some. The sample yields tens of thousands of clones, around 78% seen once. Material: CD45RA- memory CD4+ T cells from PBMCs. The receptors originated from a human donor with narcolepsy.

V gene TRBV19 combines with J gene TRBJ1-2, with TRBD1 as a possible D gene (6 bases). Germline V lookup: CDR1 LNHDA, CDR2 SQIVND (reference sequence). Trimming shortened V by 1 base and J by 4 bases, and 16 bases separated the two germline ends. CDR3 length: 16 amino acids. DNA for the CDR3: TGTGCCAGTAGTATAGTGTCCTCCCAGGGGATCTATGGCTACACCTTC. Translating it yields CASSIVSSQGIYGYTF.

The CDR3 sequence is CASSPGFNQPQHF. The DNA of the CDR3 is TGTGCCAGCAGTCCAGGCTTCAATCAGCCCCAGCATTTT. The rearrangement joins TRBV5-4 to TRBJ1-5; D ambiguous. Germline CDR1 reads SGHNT; CDR2 reads YYREEE (reference sequence). Trimming shortened V by 5 bases and J by 3 bases, and 9 bases separated the two germline ends. The CDR3 spans 13 residues.

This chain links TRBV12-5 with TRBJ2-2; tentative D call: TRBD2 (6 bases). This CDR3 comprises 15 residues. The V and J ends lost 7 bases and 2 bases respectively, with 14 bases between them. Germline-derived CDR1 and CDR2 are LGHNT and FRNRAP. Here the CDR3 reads CASALGRFNTGELFF. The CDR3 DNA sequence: TGTGCTAGTGCCCTGGGGAGGTTTAACACCGGGGAGCTGTTTTTT.

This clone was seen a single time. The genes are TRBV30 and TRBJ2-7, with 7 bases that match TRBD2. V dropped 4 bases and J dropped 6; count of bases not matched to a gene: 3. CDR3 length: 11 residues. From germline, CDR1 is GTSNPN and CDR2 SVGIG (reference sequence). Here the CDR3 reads CAWTGGGEQYF. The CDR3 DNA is TGTGCCTGGACAGGCGGGGGCGAGCAGTACTTC.

Here the CDR3 reads CASSHATGVPESSGNTIYF. CDR3 nucleotides: TGCGCCAGCAGCCACGCGACAGGGGTACCTGAGAGCTCTGGAAACACCATATATTTT. This chain joins TRBV4-1 and TRBJ1-3; 8 bases align to TRBD1. The J segment lost 0 bases and the V segment lost 3 bases, leaving 13 bases of the junction unmatched. Germline V lookup: CDR1 MGHRA, CDR2 YSYEKL. The CDR3 sequence is 19 residues long.

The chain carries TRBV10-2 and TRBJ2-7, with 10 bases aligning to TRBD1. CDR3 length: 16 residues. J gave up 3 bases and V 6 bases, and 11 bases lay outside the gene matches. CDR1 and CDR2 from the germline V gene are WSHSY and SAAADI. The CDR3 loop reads CASSGETGGEYYEQYF. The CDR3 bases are TGCGCCAGCAGCGGTGAGACAGGGGGCGAGTACTACGAGCAGTACTTC.

This chain's CDR3 is CASSRLGLNTEAFF. For the CDR3, the DNA is TGTGCCAGCAGCCGCCTGGGTTTGAACACTGAAGCTTTCTTT. The chain recombines TRBV14 with TRBJ1-1; D not resolved. Trimming removed 4 bases at V and 0 bases at J, with 9 bases between. This CDR3 is built from 14 residues. Germline V CDR1 and CDR2: SGHDN, FVKESK.

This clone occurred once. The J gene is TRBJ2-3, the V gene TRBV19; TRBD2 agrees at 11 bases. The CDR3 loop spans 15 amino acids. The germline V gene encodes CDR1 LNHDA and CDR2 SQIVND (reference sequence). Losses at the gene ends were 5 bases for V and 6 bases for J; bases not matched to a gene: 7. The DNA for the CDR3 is TGTGCCAGTAGTTCTAGCGGGGGGTTGTCGGATACGCAGTATTTT. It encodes CASSSSGGLSDTQYF. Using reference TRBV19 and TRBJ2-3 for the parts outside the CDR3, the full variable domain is DGGITQSPKYLFRKEGQNVTLSCEQNLNHDAMYWYRQDPGQGLRLIYYSQIVNDFQKGDIAEGYSVSREKKESFPLTVTSAQKNPTAFYLCASSSSGGLSDTQYFGPGTRLTVL.

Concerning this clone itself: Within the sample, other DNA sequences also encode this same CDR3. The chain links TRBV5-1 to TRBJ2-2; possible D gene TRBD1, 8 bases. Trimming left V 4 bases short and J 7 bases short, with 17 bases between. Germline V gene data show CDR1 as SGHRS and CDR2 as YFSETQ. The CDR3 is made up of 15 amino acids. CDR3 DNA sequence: TGCGCCAGCAGCCGAATAACAGGGGGGGTCGGGGAGCTGTTTTTT. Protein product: CASSRITGGVGELFF.

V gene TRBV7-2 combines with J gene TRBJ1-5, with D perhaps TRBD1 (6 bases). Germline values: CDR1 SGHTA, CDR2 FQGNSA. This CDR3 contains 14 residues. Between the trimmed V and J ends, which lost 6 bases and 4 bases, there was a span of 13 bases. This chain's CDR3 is CASSPDSLNQPQHF. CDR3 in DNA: TGTGCCAGCAGTCCGGACAGCCTTAATCAGCCCCAGCATTTT.

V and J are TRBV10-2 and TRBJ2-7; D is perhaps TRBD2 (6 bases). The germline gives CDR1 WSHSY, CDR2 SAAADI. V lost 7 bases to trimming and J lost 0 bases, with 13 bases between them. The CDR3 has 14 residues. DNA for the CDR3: TGCGCCAGCACCCGGGACTTTATCTCCTACGAGCAGTACTTC. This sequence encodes CASTRDFISYEQYF.

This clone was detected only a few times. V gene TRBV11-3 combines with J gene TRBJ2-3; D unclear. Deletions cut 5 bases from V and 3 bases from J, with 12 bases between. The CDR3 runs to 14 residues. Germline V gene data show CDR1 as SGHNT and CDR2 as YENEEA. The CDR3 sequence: CASSPLPRTDTQYF. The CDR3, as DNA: TGTGCCAGCAGCCCCCTCCCAAGAACAGATACGCAGTATTTT.

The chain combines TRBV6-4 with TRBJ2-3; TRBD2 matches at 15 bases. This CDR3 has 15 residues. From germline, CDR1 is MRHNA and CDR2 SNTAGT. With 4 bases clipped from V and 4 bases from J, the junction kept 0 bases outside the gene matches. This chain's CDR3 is CASSGTSGGADTQYF. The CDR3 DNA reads TGTGCCAGCAGTGGGACTAGCGGGGGGGCAGATACGCAGTATTTT.

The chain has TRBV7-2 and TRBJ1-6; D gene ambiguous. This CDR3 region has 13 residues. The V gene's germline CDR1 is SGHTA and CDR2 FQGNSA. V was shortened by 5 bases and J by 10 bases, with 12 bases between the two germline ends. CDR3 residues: CASSRLDDSPLHF. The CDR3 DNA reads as TGTGCCAGCAGCCGCCTCGACGACTCACCCCTCCACTTT.

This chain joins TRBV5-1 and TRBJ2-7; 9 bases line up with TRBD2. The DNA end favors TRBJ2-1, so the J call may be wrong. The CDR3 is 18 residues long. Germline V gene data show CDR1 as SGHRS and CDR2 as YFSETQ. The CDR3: CASSLEPLAGVSYNEQFF. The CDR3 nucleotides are TGCGCCAGCAGCTTGGAGCCCTTAGCGGGGGTCTCCTACAATGAGCAGTTCTTC.

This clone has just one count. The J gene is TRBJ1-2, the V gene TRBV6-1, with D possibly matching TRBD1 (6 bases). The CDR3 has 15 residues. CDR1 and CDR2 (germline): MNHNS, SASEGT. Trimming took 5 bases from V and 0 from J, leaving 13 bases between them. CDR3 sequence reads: CASSRNRDANYGYTF. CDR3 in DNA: TGTGCCAGCAGTCGCAACAGGGATGCTAACTATGGCTACACCTTC.

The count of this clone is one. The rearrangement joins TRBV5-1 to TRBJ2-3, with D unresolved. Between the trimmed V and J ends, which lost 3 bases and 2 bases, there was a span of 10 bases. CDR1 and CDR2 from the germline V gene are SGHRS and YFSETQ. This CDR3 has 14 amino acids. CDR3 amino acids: CASSWGKSTDTQYF. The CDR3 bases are TGCGCCAGCAGCTGGGGAAAATCCACAGATACGCAGTATTTT.

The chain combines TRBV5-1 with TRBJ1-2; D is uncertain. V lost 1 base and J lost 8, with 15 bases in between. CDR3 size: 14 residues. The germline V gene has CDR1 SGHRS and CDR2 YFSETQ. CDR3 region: CASSLRNSDRGYTF. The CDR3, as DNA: TGCGCCAGCAGCTTGAGGAATTCGGACCGAGGCTACACCTTC.

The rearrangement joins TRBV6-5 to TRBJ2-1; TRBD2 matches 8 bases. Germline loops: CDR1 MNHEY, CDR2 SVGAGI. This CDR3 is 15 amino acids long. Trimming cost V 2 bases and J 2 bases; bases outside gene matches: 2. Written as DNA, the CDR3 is TGTGCCAGCAGTTACCGGGGGGGCCCCTACAATGAGCAGTTCTTC. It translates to CASSYRGGPYNEQFF.

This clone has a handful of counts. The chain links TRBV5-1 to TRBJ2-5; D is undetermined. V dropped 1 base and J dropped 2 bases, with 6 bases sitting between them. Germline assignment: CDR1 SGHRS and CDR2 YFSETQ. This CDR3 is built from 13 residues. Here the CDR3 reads CASSLNGQETQYF. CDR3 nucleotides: TGCGCCAGCAGCTTGAACGGACAAGAGACCCAGTACTTC.

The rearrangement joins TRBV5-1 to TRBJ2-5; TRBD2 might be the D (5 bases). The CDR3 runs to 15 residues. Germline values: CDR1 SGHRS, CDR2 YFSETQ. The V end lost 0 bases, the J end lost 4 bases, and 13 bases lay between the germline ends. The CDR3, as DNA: TGCGCCAGCAGCTTGGGGTCGGAGGTAGGAGAGACCCAGTACTTC. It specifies CASSLGSEVGETQYF.

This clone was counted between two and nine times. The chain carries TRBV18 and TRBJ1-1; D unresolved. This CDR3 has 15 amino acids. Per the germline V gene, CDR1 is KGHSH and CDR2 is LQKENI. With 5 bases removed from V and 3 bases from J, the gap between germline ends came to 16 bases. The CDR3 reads CASSSDGGGDTEAFF. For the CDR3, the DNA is TGTGCCAGCTCATCAGACGGAGGCGGGGACACTGAAGCTTTCTTT.